The next 22 T cell receptor beta chains were all read from a single sample in a study of metastatic and nonmetastatic thyroid tumors (dated by TCRdb to 2020 to 2022). Receptor amplification or capture employed PCR. The reads were generated on an Illumina HiSeq 4000. TCRdb took the public reads, trimmed them with fastp at Q25, ran MiXCR for clone calling and kept in-frame beta chains. The sample yields over 15,000 clones; under 30% were counted once. Approximately 22% of the sample comes from the top ten. Before undergoing thyroid surgery, none of the patients had been given any kind of treatment. Input material: tumor tissue. The receptors here all came from a female donor with papillary thyroid cancer or a benign thyroid nodule (not recorded which). Some clones in this sample may be carry-over from other donors' samples.

This clone has a count of ten or more. CDR3: CASSLSSGYNEQFF. In DNA, the CDR3 is TGTGCCAGCAGCTTGAGCTCCGGCTACAATGAGCAGTTCTTC. The chain uses TRBV11-1 and TRBJ2-1; D is ambiguous. Germline-derived CDR1 and CDR2 are SGHAT and FQDESV (reference sequence). V was shortened by 3 bases and J by 3 bases, with 9 bases between the two germline ends. The CDR3 has 14 residues. The variable domain in full, completed from reference TRBV11-1 and TRBJ2-1, reads EAEVAQSPRYKITEKSQAVAFWCDPISGHATLYWYRQILGQGPELLVQFQDESVVDDSQLPKDRFSAERLKGVDSTLKIQPAELGDSAMYLCASSLSSGYNEQFFGPGTRLTVL.

V and J are TRBV20-1 and TRBJ1-1, with a tentative D call TRBD1 (5 bases). Trimming cost V 0 bases and J 5 bases, with 13 bases left between them. This CDR3 has 14 amino acids. Germline CDR1 DFQATT, CDR2 SNEGSKA (reference sequence). The CDR3 protein is CSARDSDSWTEAFF. In DNA, the CDR3 is TGCAGTGCTAGAGATTCTGACAGCTGGACTGAAGCTTTCTTT.

By sample fraction, this clone is medium-sized (0.01 to 0.1%). The chain employs TRBV14 and TRBJ2-2, with 7 bases that match TRBD1. This CDR3 region has 17 residues. J lost 7 bases, V lost 1 base, and 12 bases had no gene match. CDR1 SGHDN and CDR2 FVKESK come from the germline V gene. CDR3 protein: CASSQAYRQGMDGELFF. Here the CDR3 DNA reads TGTGCCAGCAGCCAAGCCTATCGACAGGGAATGGACGGGGAGCTGTTTTTT. Using reference TRBV14 and TRBJ2-2 for the parts outside the CDR3, the full variable domain is EAGVTQFPSHSVIEKGQTVTLRCDPISGHDNLYWYRRVMGKEIKFLLHFVKESKQDESGMPNNRFLAERTGGTYSTLKVQPAELEDSGVYFCASSQAYRQGMDGELFFGEGSRLTVL.

In its sample, this clone was seen many times. The genes are TRBV7-9 and TRBJ2-1, with D hard to call. With 2 bases removed from V and 7 bases from J, the gap between germline ends came to 15 bases. The CDR3 has 15 residues. The germline V gene encodes CDR1 SEHNR and CDR2 FQNEAQ (reference sequence). The CDR3, as DNA: TGTGCCAGCAGCTTAATATCTTCTTTCGGGAATGAGCAGTTCTTC. Encoded protein: CASSLISSFGNEQFF.

This clone is labeled medium-sized (0.01 to 0.1%). The rearrangement joins TRBV18 to TRBJ1-2; D gene ambiguous. V was clipped by 0 bases and J by 4 bases, with 15 bases between them. The CDR3 is made up of 16 amino acids. Germline CDR1 and CDR2: KGHSH and LQKENI. The DNA for the CDR3 is TGTGCCAGCTCACCACCAGAAGGCCCCGCGGTCTATGGCTACACCTTC. Translation: CASSPPEGPAVYGYTF.

To note about this clone: The junction departs from germline at one end; a sequencing error may be responsible. The J gene is TRBJ1-1, the V gene TRBV6-1; the D is unclear. Germline V CDR1 and CDR2: MNHNS, SASEGT. The CDR3 covers 12 residues. CDR3 sequence reads: CATIHPNAEAFF. The CDR3 nucleotides read TGTGCCACCATACACCCGAACGCTGAAGCTTTCTTT.

This clone was observed a single time. At one end, the junction sequence differs from germline, possibly due to a read error. The chain links TRBV20-1 to TRBJ1-1; no reliable D call. CDR1 is DFQATT and CDR2 is SNEGSKA in the germline V gene (reference sequence). The CDR3 sequence is 15 residues long. The CDR3 here is CSATDPLMLNTEAFF. CDR3 DNA sequence: TGCAGTGCTACCGACCCGCTGATGTTGAACACTGAAGCTTTTTTT.

Within the sample, this clone is medium-sized (0.01 to 0.1%). The V call is TRBV14, the J call TRBJ2-7, with a possible D match to TRBD1 (6 bases). The CDR3 has 12 amino acids. The germline V gene has CDR1 SGHDN and CDR2 FVKESK. V was clipped by 4 bases and J by 3 bases, with 7 bases between them. The CDR3 here is CASSPQGYEQYF. DNA of the CDR3: TGTGCCAGCAGCCCACAGGGCTACGAGCAGTACTTC.

CDR3 residues: CASSERVDSDTQYF. The DNA of the CDR3 is TGTGCCAGCAGTGAGAGGGTCGATTCAGATACGCAGTATTTT. This chain uses TRBV2 with TRBJ2-3, with TRBD2 as a possible D gene (5 bases). This CDR3 has 14 residues. The V end lost 3 bases, the J end lost 4 bases, and 11 bases lay between the germline ends. Germline CDR1 reads SNHLY; CDR2 reads FYNNEI.

By sample fraction, this clone is medium-sized. V is TRBV2 and J is TRBJ1-2; 8 bases fit TRBD1. This CDR3 comprises 13 residues. Germline V gene data show CDR1 as SNHLY and CDR2 as FYNNEI. With V trimmed by 6 bases and J by 4 bases, 4 bases remained unmatched. The CDR3 here is CASRRQGSYGYTF. The CDR3 nucleotides read TGTGCCAGCAGACGACAGGGGAGCTATGGCTACACCTTC.

This clone appeared many times. The V call is TRBV20-1, the J call TRBJ2-2, with D perhaps given as TRBD1 or TRBD2 (5 bases each). The germline V gene has CDR1 DFQATT and CDR2 SNEGSKA (reference sequence). The V end was cut by 1 base, the J end by 0 bases, with 12 bases between. CDR3 length equals 16 residues. This chain's CDR3 is CSARGPGRSNTGELFF. The CDR3 coding sequence is TGCAGTGCTAGAGGGCCGGGACGGTCGAACACCGGGGAGCTGTTTTTT.

This clone was detected only a few times. The junction and the germline gene differ at one end; a read error may be behind it. The chain joins TRBV6-4 to TRBJ2-3; maybe TRBD2 (5 bases). The germline V gene encodes CDR1 MRHNA and CDR2 SNTAGT. The CDR3 has 14 amino acids. This CDR3 reads CAISILTRPDTQYF. In DNA, the CDR3 is TGTGCCATCAGTATTCTTACTAGGCCAGATACGCAGTATTTT.

This chain connects TRBV5-1 to TRBJ1-1; D is possibly TRBD1 (5 bases). The V and J ends lost 2 bases and 1 base respectively, with 12 bases between them. Per the germline V gene, CDR1 is SGHRS and CDR2 is YFSETQ. The CDR3 loop spans 15 amino acids. The chain's CDR3 is CASSLGDGANTEAFF. CDR3 coding DNA: TGCGCCAGCAGCTTAGGGGATGGGGCGAACACTGAAGCTTTCTTT.

The chain joins TRBV6-5 to TRBJ2-7; D is unclear. The germline gives CDR1 MNHEY, CDR2 SVGAGI. The CDR3 is made up of 15 amino acids. The V and J ends lost 4 bases and 4 bases respectively, with 17 bases between them. The CDR3 DNA follows: TGTGCCAGCAGTTTCGCCGTGACGGTGAATTACGAGCAGTACTTC. It encodes CASSFAVTVNYEQYF.

This clone was seen many times. This chain uses TRBV6-1 with TRBJ2-7; 7 nucleotides align to TRBD2. J was trimmed by 0 bases and V by 11 bases; bases with no gene match: 10. Per the germline V gene, CDR1 is MNHNS and CDR2 is SASEGT. The CDR3 has 14 amino acids. The CDR3, as DNA: TGTGCCGGGGGGGGAGCGGCAAGCTCCTACGAGCAGTACTTC. This encodes CAGGGAASSYEQYF.

The rearrangement uses TRBV11-2 and TRBJ1-5, with D unresolved. Between the trimmed V and J ends, which lost 1 base and 7 bases, there was a span of 8 bases. The CDR3 is 13 amino acids. Germline lookup yields CDR1 SGHAT and CDR2 FQNNGV. In nucleotides, the CDR3 is TGTGCCAGCAGCTTAGGGGGTAGCCAGCCCCAGCATTTT. Its translation: CASSLGGSQPQHF.

This clone was detected many times. The chain is built from TRBV12-3 or TRBV12-4 and TRBJ2-2; TRBD2 might be the D (5 bases). The V gene lost 8 bases and the J gene lost 4 bases, with 20 bases spanning the gap. This CDR3 contains 16 residues. The CDR3 nucleotides are TGTGCCAGCTCCTGGCGAGAGGGCCATAGCACCGGGGAGCTGTTTTTT. It is translated as CASSWREGHSTGELFF.

The sample holds many counts of this clone. The rearrangement uses TRBV28 and TRBJ1-2; TRBD1 might be the D (6 bases). Germline V gene data show CDR1 as MDHEN and CDR2 as SYDVKM. The CDR3 is 15 residues long. The V end was cut by 6 bases, the J end by 2 bases, with 16 bases between. The CDR3 region is CASSPTRGANYGYTF. The CDR3 DNA reads as TGTGCCAGCAGCCCTACTCGGGGGGCGAACTATGGCTACACCTTC.

As for this clone: One end of the junction fails to match germline, which may point to a read error. This chain joins TRBV6-1 and TRBJ1-1; D is undetermined. The length of the CDR3 is 14 residues. Germline V gene sequence: CDR1 MNHNS, CDR2 SASEGT. The CDR3 DNA reads as TGTGCCAGCAGTCCCGGGCAGGCGAACACTGAAGCTTCATTT. Translation gives CASSPGQANTEASF.

This chain uses TRBV20-1 with TRBJ2-1, with D possibly TRBD2 on 5 matching bases. V was trimmed by 3 bases and J by 7 bases, leaving 19 bases between them. The CDR3 has 15 amino acids. Germline V gene lookup returns CDR1 DFQATT and CDR2 SNEGSKA (reference sequence). CDR3 amino acids: CSASICVRWRNEQFF. For the CDR3, the DNA is TGCAGTGCTAGTATCTGCGTGAGGTGGAGGAATGAGCAGTTCTTC.

This clone was observed a few times. The J gene is TRBJ2-2, the V gene TRBV2; 8 nucleotides agree with TRBD1. Germline CDR1 SNHLY, CDR2 FYNNEI. The CDR3 extends over 15 amino acids. With 5 bases clipped from V and 6 bases from J, the junction kept 8 bases outside the gene matches. The CDR3: CASSSQGARAGELFF. The CDR3 nucleotides are TGTGCCAGCAGTTCCCAGGGGGCCAGGGCCGGGGAGCTGTTTTTT.

There are a few counts of this clone. The V gene is TRBV11-1, the J gene TRBJ2-7; 11 bases fit TRBD2. Germline V gene lookup returns CDR1 SGHAT and CDR2 FQDESV (reference sequence). V trimming: 5 bases; J trimming: 1 base; junction bases outside the gene matches: 7. This CDR3 is 16 amino acids long. CDR3 bases: TGTGCCAGCAGCCTCGGGACTAGCGGCCTGTCCTACGAGCAGTACTTC. Amino acids: CASSLGTSGLSYEQYF.